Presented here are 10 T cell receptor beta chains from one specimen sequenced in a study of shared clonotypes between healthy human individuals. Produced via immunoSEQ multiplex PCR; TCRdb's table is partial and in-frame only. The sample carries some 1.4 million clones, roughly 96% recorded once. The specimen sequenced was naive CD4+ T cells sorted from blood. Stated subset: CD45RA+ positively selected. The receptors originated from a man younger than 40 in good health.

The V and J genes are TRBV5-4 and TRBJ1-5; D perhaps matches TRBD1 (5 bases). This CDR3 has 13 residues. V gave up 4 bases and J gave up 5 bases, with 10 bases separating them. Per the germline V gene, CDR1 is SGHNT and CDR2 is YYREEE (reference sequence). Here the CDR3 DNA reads TGTGCCAGCAGCCTAGGACACGATCAGCCCCAGCATTTT. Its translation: CASSLGHDQPQHF.

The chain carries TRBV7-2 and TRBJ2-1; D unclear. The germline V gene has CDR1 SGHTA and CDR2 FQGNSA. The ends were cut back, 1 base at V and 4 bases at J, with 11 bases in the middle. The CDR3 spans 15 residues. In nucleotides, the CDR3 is TGTGCCAGCAGCTTAGTGCCAGGTCTTTACAATGAGCAGTTCTTC. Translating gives CASSLVPGLYNEQFF.

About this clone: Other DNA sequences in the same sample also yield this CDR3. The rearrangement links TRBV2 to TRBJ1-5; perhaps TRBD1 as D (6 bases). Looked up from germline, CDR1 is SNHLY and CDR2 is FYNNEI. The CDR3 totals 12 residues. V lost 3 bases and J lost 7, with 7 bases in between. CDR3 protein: CASSDRGQPQHF. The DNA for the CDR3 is TGTGCCAGCAGTGACAGGGGCCAGCCCCAGCATTTT.

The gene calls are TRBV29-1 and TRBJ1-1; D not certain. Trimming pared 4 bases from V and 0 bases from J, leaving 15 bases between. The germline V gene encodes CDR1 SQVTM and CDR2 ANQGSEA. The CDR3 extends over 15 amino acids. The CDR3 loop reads CSVVVRGKMNTEAFF. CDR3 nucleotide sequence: TGCAGCGTTGTAGTTCGTGGGAAAATGAACACTGAAGCTTTCTTT.

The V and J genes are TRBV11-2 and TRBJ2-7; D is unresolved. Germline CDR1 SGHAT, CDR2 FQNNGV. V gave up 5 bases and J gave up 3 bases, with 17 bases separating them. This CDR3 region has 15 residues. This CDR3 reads CASSLVRDSYYEQYF. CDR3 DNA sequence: TGTGCCAGCAGCCTGGTAAGAGACTCATACTACGAGCAGTACTTC.

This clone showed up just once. This chain's CDR3 is CAWSDKDTEAFF. DNA of the CDR3: TGTGCCTGGAGTGATAAGGACACTGAAGCTTTCTTT. V gene TRBV30 combines with J gene TRBJ1-1, with unresolved D. The CDR3 totals 12 residues. V shed 1 base and J shed 3 bases, with 6 bases lying between them. The germline V gene has CDR1 GTSNPN and CDR2 SVGIG (reference sequence).

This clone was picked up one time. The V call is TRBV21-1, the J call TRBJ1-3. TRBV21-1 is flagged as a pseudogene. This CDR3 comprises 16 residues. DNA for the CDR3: TGTGCCAGCAGCAAAGTGGTCAAAAGCTCTGGAAACACCATATATTTT. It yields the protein CASSKVVKSSGNTIYF.

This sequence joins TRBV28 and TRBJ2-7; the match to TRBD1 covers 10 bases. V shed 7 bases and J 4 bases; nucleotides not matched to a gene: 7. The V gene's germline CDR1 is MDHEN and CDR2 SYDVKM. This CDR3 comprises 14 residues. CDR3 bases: TGTGCCAGCACCCTAGGGGACAGGGGATACGAGCAGTACTTC. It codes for CASTLGDRGYEQYF.

The CDR3 sequence: CASSPVAGVGETQYF. The CDR3 DNA sequence: TGCGCCAGCAGCCCGGTAGCGGGAGTAGGGGAGACCCAGTACTTC. The V and J genes are TRBV5-1 and TRBJ2-5; 9 positions match TRBD2. There are 15 residues in the CDR3. In germline, CDR1 is SGHRS, CDR2 YFSETQ. V trimming: 4 bases; J trimming: 5 bases; junction bases outside the gene matches: 9.

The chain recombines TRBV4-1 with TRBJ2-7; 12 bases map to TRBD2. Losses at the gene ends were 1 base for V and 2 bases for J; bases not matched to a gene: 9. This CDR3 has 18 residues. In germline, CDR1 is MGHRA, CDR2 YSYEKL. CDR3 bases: TGCGCCAGCAGCCAAGGGGGACTAGCGGGTTTTAATCCCTACGAGCAGTACTTC. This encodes CASSQGGLAGFNPYEQYF.